A selection of T cell receptor beta chains follows, all from one sample in a study of human T cells and chemical hapten exposure. TCRdb re-called the RACE reads with MiXCR, one entry per CDR3 protein. The repertoire includes tens of thousands of distinct CDR3 sequences, more than 7.5% of them detected once, and nearly 10% sits in the top ten. Here the sequenced sample was whole blood, taken in connection with sensitization to the hapten diphenylcyclopropenone (DPC). These receptors were obtained from a man aged 35 to 55 with alopecia areata. Some clones in this sample may be carry-over from other donors' samples. The CDR3 runs from the conserved cysteine through the conserved F or W. Each record gives: J gene, V gene, clone size, D gene, CDR3 DNA, CDR3 protein. D genes are given only for firm matches. Rows give clone size only sometimes, using once, few, many, or a class for an expanded clone.

TRBJ1-5 | TRBV6-2/TRBV6-3 | many | . | TGTGCCAGCAGTTACATCAGTAACAATCAGCCCCAGCATTTT | CASSYISNNQPQHF
TRBJ1-6 | TRBV6-9 | few | . | TGTGCCAGCAGTTCACCCCTCCACTTT | CASSSPLHF
TRBJ1-2 | TRBV6-2/TRBV6-3 | few | . | TGTGCCAGCAGTGGCCTAGGGCAGGGGAGGTACCACTATGGCTACACCTTC | CASSGLGQGRYHYGYTF
TRBJ1-2 | TRBV20-1 | many | . | TGCAGTGCTAGAGCACTCAGGGGAGAGGATGGCTACACCTTC | CSARALRGEDGYTF
TRBJ2-6 | TRBV10-1 | few | . | TGCGCCAGCAGTGGAGGGACACCGGGAGGCTCTGGGGCCAACGTCCTGACTTTC | CASSGGTPGGSGANVLTF
TRBJ2-1 | TRBV6-5 | . | . | TGTGCCAGCAGGACGGGTGGGCCTTCCTACAATGAGCAGTTCTTC | CASRTGGPSYNEQFF
TRBJ2-7 | TRBV6-6 | . | . | TGTGCCAGCAGTTACTCGGGCGGGGACTCCTACGAGCAGTACTTC | CASSYSGGDSYEQYF
TRBJ1-1 | TRBV25-1 | many | . | TGTGCCAGCAGTGCATCCCACGGGAAGGACACTGAAGCTTTCTTT | CASSASHGKDTEAFF
TRBJ2-1 | TRBV29-1 | few | TRBD1 | TGCAGCGTTGAGAGCAGGGGGCGAGGCAATGAGCAGTTCTTC | CSVESRGRGNEQFF
TRBJ2-1 | TRBV28 | once | . | TGTGCCAGCAGTTTTGGGGGATACAATGAGCAGTTCTTC | CASSFGGYNEQFF